The entry that follows covers one T cell receptor beta chain sequence. Antigen unknown. This CDR3 is built from 16 residues. Germline V CDR1 and CDR2: SEHNR, FQNEAQ (reference sequence). Trimming pared 5 bases from V and 4 bases from J, leaving 18 bases between. The data originate from a study of blood T cells in healthy people across ages. Broader study findings: Both higher diversity and more naive CD4+ cells marked long-lived donors when set against aged donors.

Primers used in a second PCR of about 6 to 11 cycles were a sample-barcoded 5' primer and a J-beta primer mix. TCRdb recomputed calls from the 5' RACE reads with MiXCR, one row per CDR3 protein. The sample includes 1,300,000 or so distinct CDR3 sequences, 55% to 75% seen only once; the top ten take more than 6%. The TCR was taken from a man aged 18 to 29 in good health. Sequenced sample: blood. V and J are TRBV7-9 and TRBJ1-5, with D tentatively TRBD1 (5 bases). The CDR3 loop is CASSKTVGALNQPQHF. CDR3 nucleotide sequence: TGTGCCAGCAGCAAAACCGTCGGGGCTTTGAATCAGCCCCAGCATTTT.